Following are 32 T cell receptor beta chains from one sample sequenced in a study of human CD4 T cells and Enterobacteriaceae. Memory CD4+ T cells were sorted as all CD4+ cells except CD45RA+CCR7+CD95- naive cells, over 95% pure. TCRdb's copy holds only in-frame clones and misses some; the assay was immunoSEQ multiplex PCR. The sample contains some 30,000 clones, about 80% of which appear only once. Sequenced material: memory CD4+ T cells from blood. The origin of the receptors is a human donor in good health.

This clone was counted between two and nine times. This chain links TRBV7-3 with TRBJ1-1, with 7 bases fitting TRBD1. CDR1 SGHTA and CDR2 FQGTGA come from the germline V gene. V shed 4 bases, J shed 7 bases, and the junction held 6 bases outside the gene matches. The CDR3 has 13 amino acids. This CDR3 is CASSSHRGNEAFF. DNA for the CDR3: TGTGCCAGCAGCTCCCACAGGGGCAATGAAGCTTTCTTT. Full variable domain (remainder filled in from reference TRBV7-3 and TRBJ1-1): GAGVSQTPSNKVTEKGKYVELRCDPISGHTALYWYRQSLGQGPEFLIYFQGTGAADDSGLPNDRFFAVRPEGSVSTLKIQRTERGDSAVYLCASSSHRGNEAFFGQGTRLTVV.

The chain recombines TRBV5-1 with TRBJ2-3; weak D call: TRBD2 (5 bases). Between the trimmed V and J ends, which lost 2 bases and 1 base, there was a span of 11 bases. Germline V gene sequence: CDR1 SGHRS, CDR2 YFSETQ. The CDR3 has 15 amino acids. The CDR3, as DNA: TGCGCCAGCAGCTTTGAAAGCGGCCGCACAGATACGCAGTATTTT. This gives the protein CASSFESGRTDTQYF.

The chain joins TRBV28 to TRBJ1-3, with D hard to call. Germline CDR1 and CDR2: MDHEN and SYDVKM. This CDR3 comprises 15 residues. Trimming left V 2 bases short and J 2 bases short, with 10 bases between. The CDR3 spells CASSLPGPAGNTIYF. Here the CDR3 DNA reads TGTGCCAGCAGTTTACCGGGTCCCGCTGGAAACACCATATATTTT.

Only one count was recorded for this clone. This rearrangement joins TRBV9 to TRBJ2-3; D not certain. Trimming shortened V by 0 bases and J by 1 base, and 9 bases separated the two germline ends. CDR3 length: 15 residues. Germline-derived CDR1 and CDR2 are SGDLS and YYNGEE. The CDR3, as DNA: TGTGCCAGCAGCGTAGTTCCAGCGCGCACAGATACGCAGTATTTT. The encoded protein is CASSVVPARTDTQYF.

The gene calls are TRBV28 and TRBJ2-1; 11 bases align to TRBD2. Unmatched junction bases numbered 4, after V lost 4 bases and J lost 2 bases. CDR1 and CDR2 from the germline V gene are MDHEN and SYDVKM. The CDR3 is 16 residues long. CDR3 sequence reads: CASSSPTSGTYNEQFF. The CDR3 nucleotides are TGTGCCAGCAGTTCTCCGACTAGCGGGACCTACAATGAGCAGTTCTTC.

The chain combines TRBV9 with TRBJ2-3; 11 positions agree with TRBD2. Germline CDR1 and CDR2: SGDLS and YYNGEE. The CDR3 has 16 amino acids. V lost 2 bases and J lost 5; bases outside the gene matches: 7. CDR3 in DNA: TGTGCCAGCAGCGTTATAGCGGGAGGGCCGGAAGATACGCAGTATTTT. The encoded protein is CASSVIAGGPEDTQYF.

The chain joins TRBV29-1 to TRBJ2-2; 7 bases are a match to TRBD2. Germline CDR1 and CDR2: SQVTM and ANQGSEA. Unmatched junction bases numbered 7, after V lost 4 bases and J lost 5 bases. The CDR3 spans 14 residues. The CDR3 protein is CSVGLAAGTGELFF. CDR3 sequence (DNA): TGCAGCGTTGGTCTAGCGGCCGGTACCGGGGAGCTGTTTTTT.

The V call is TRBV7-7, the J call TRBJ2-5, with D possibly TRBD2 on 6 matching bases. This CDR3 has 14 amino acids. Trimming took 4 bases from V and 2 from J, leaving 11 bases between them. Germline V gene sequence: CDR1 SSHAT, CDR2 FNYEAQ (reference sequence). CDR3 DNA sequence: TGTGCCAGCAGCTCCGGAGGGCGACAAGAGACCCAGTACTTC. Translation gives CASSSGGRQETQYF.

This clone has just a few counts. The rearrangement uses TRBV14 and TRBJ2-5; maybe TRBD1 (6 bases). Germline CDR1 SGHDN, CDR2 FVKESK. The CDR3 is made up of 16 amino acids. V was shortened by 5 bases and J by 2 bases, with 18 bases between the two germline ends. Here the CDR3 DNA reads TGTGCCAGCAGCAAAACTAGGGGGTTTGTTCAAGAGACCCAGTACTTC. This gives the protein CASSKTRGFVQETQYF.

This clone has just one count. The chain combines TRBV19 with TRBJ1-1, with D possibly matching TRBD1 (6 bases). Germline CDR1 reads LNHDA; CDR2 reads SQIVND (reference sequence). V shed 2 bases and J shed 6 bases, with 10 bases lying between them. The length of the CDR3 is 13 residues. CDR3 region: CASSISGAPEAFF. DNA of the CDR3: TGTGCCAGTAGTATATCGGGGGCGCCTGAAGCTTTCTTT. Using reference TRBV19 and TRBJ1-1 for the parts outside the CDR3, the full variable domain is DGGITQSPKYLFRKEGQNVTLSCEQNLNHDAMYWYRQDPGQGLRLIYYSQIVNDFQKGDIAEGYSVSREKKESFPLTVTSAQKNPTAFYLCASSISGAPEAFFGQGTRLTVV.

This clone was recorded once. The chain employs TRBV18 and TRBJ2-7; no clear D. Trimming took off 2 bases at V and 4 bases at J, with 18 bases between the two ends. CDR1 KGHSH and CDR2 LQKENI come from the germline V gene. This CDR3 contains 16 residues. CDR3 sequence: CASSPGLPTSGYEQYF. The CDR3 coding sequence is TGTGCCAGCTCACCAGGGCTCCCGACCAGTGGATACGAGCAGTACTTC. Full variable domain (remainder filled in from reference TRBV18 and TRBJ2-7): NAGVMQNPRHLVRRRGQEARLRCSPMKGHSHVYWYRQLPEEGLKFMVYLQKENIIDESGMPKERFSAEFPKEGPSILRIQQVVRGDSAAYFCASSPGLPTSGYEQYFGPGTRLTVT.

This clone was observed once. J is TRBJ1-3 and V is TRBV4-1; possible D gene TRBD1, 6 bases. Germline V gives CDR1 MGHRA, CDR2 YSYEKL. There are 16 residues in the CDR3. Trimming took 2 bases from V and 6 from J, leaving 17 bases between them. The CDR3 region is CASSQTPGAVENTIYF. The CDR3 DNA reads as TGCGCCAGCAGCCAAACTCCGGGGGCCGTCGAAAACACCATATATTTT.

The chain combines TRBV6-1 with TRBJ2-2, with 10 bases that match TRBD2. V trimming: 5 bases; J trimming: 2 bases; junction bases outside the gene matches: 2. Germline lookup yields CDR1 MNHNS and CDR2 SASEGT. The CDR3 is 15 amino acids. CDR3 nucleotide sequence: TGTGCCAGCAGTAAACTAGCGGGAAACACCGGGGAGCTGTTTTTT. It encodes CASSKLAGNTGELFF.

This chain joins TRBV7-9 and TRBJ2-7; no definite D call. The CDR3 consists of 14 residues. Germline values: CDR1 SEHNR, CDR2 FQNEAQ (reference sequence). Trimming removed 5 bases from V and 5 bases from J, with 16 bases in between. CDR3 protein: CASSPTPERNEQYF. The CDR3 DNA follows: TGTGCCAGCAGCCCGACCCCGGAACGGAACGAGCAGTACTTC.

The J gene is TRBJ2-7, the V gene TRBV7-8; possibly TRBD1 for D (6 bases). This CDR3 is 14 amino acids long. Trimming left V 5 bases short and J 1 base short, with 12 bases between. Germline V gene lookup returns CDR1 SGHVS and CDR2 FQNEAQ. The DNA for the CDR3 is TGTGCCAGCAGCGCTGGACAGCGTTCCTACGAGCAGTACTTC. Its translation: CASSAGQRSYEQYF.

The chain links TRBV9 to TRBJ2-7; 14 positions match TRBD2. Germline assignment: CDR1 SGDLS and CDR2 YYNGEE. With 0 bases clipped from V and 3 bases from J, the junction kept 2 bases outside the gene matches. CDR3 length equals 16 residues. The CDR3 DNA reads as TGTGCCAGCAGCGTAGAGGGGACTAGCGGGGGCTACGAGCAGTACTTC. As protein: CASSVEGTSGGYEQYF.

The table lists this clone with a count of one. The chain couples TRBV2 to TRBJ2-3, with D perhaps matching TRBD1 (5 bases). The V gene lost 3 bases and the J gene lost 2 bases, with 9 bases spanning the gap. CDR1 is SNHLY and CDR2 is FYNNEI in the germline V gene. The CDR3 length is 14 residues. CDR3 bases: TGTGCCAGCAGTGAGGGGCGATCCACAGATACGCAGTATTTT. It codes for CASSEGRSTDTQYF.

CDR3 loop: CASSEVVGGDQPQHF. The CDR3 region has the DNA TGTGCCAGCAGTGAAGTGGTTGGGGGGGATCAGCCCCAGCATTTT. J is TRBJ1-5 and V is TRBV2; maybe TRBD1 (5 bases). Germline CDR1 is SNHLY and CDR2 is FYNNEI. The CDR3 covers 15 residues. Trimming took off 1 base at V and 5 bases at J, with 12 bases between the two ends.

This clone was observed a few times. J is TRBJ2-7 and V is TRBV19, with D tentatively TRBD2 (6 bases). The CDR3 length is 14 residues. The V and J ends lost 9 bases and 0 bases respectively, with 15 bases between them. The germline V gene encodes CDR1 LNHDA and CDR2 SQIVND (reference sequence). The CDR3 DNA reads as TGTGCCAGCCGAAGGGACTCCAGCTCCTACGAGCAGTACTTC. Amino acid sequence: CASRRDSSSYEQYF.

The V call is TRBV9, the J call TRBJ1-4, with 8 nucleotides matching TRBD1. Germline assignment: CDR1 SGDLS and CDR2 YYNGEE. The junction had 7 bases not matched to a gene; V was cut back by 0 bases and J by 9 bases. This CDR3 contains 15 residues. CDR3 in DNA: TGTGCCAGCAGCGTAGATCCAGGGGGCAAAAAAAAACTGTTTTTT. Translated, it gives CASSVDPGGKKKLFF.

The CDR3 loop is CASSLAQMSDGYTF. In nucleotides, the CDR3 is TGTGCCAGCAGCTTAGCGCAGATGTCTGATGGCTACACCTTC. This chain uses TRBV7-9 with TRBJ1-2; D unclear. This CDR3 comprises 14 residues. Germline assignment: CDR1 SEHNR and CDR2 FQNEAQ (reference sequence). Trimming took off 0 bases at V and 6 bases at J, with 11 bases between the two ends.

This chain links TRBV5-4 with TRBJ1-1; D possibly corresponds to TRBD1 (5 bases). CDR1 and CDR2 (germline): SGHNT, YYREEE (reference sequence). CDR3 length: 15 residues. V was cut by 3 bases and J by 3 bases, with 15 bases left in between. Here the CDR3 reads CASSWGTRVDTEAFF. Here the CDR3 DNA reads TGTGCCAGCAGCTGGGGGACCAGGGTGGACACTGAAGCTTTCTTT.

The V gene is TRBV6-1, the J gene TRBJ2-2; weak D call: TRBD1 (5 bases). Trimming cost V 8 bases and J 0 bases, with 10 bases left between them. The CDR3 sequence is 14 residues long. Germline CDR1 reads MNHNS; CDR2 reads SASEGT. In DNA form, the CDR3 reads TGTGCCAGCTCCTGGGGCCCGAACACCGGGGAGCTGTTTTTT. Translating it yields CASSWGPNTGELFF.

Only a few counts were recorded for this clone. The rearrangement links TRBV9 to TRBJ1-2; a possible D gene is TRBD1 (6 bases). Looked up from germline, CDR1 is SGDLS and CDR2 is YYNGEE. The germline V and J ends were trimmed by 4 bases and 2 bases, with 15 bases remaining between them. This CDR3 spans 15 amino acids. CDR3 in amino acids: CASSLRTVGNYGYTF. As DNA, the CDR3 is TGTGCCAGCAGCCTCAGGACAGTAGGGAACTATGGCTACACCTTC.

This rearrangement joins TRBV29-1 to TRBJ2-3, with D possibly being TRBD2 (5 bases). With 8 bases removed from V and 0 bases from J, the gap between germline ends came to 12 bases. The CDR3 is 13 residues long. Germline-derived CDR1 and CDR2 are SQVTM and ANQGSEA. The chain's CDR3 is CSTAWESTDTQYF. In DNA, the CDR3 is TGCAGCACCGCCTGGGAGAGCACAGATACGCAGTATTTT.

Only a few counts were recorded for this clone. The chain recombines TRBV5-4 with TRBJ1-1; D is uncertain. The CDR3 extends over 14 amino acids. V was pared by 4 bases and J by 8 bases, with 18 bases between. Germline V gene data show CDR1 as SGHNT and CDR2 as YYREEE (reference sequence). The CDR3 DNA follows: TGTGCCAGCAGCCCGGGAGTTCAATATGTCGAAGCTTTCTTT. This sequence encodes CASSPGVQYVEAFF.

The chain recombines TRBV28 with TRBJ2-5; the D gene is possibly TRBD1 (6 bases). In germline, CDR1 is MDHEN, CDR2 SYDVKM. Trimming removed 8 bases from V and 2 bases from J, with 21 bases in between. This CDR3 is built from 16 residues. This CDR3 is CASAPSTGLGQETQYF. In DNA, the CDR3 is TGTGCCAGCGCTCCATCGACAGGTCTTGGGCAAGAGACCCAGTACTTC.

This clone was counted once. The CDR3 DNA follows: TGTGCCAGCAGCCCCCGCGTGGGATGGGCTTTCTTT. It translates to CASSPRVGWAFF. This chain joins TRBV7-2 and TRBJ1-1; D is uncertain. Germline CDR1 is SGHTA and CDR2 is FQGNSA. The CDR3 length is 12 residues. Trimming took 5 bases from V and 11 from J, leaving 15 bases between them.

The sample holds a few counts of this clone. The CDR3 loop reads CASSLGLAVGYQETQYF. As DNA, the CDR3 is TGTGCCAGCAGCTTGGGACTAGCGGTGGGGTACCAAGAGACCCAGTACTTC. J is TRBJ2-5 and V is TRBV5-4; TRBD2 aligns across 9 bases. V was clipped by 0 bases and J by 0 bases; unmatched bases: 6. The CDR3 is made up of 17 amino acids. Germline assignment: CDR1 SGHNT and CDR2 YYREEE (reference sequence).

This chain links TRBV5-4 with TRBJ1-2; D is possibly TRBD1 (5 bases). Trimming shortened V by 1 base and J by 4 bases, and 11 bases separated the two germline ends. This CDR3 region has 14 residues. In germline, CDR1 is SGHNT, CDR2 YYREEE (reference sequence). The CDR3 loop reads CASSLNGAAYGYTF. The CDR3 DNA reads TGTGCCAGCAGCTTGAATGGGGCGGCCTATGGCTACACCTTC.

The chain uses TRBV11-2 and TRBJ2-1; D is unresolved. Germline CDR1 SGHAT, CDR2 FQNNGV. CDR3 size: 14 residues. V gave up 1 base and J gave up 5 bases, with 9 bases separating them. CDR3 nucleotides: TGTGCCAGCAGCTTAGTAGGGCCGGACAATGAGCAGTTCTTC. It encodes CASSLVGPDNEQFF.

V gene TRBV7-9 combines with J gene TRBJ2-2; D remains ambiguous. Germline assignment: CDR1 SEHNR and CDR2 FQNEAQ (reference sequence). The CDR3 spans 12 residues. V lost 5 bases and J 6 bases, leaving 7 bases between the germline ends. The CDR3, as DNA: TGTGCCAGCAGCAATGCCCCCGGGGAGCTGTTTTTT. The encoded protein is CASSNAPGELFF.